This is a list of T cell receptor beta chains from one sample in a study of blood T cell repertoires in COVID-19. The repertoire was sequenced with immunoSEQ multiplex PCR; TCRdb's copy has only in-frame clones and lacks some. This sample has about 250,000 clones, with about 88% found just once. The sequencing sample was made of PBMCs or T cells enriched from blood (not recorded which). These receptor sequences come from a woman between 45 and 60 years old who had been exposed to COVID-19. Each CDR3 is given with its conserved first and last residue. D genes are given only for firm matches. Rows give clone size only sometimes, using once, few, many, or a class for an expanded clone.

-,TRBV10-3,TRBJ1-1,-,TGTGCCATCGGCGACCCAGGGGTTCGGGCTATGAACACTGAAGCTTTCTTT,CAIGDPGVRAMNTEAFF
-,TRBV4-3,TRBJ2-1,-,TGCGCCAGCAGCCAAGAGGGCGGGCAAGGAAGCTCCTACAATGAGCAGTTCTTC,CASSQEGGQGSSYNEQFF
-,TRBV12-3/TRBV12-4,TRBJ2-1,-,TGTGCCAGCAGTTTGGCTAGTCACAATGAGCAGTTCTTC,CASSLASHNEQFF
TRBD2,TRBV10-2,TRBJ2-7,-,TGCGCCAGCAGTCCGATAGCGGGGTCGCAGTACTTC,CASSPIAGSQYF
-,TRBV5-1,TRBJ2-6,-,TGCGCCAGCAGCCCCCTCCCGGAGGGCAGTTACTCTGGGGCCAACGTCCTGACTTTC,CASSPLPEGSYSGANVLTF
TRBD1,TRBV5-5,TRBJ1-6,once,TGTGCCAGCAGCTTTGGCAGGGGGAATTCACCCCTCCACTTT,CASSFGRGNSPLHF
-,TRBV5-5,TRBJ1-3,-,TGTGCCAGCAGCTTGGTCGCGGCCCTCTCTGGAAACACCATATATTTT,CASSLVAALSGNTIYF
-,TRBV19,TRBJ2-7,-,TGTGCCAGTAGTTCGACAGGATCCCCCTACGAGCAGTACTTC,CASSSTGSPYEQYF
-,TRBV20-1,TRBJ2-3,-,TGCAGTGCTAGTGACGGGTCAGATACGCAGTATTTT,CSASDGSDTQYF
-,TRBV18,TRBJ2-7,-,TGTGCCAGCTCACCAGGAGCCCGCTACGAGCAGTACTTC,CASSPGARYEQYF
TRBD1,TRBV5-1,TRBJ2-2,-,TGCGCCAGCACCTCGGACAGGGCGAACACCGGGGAGCTGTTTTTT,CASTSDRANTGELFF
-,TRBV6-2/TRBV6-3,TRBJ2-1,-,TGTGCCAGCAGCCGGGACACAAGTATCAATGAGCAGTTCTTC,CASSRDTSINEQFF
-,TRBV12-3/TRBV12-4,TRBJ2-2,-,TGTGCCAGCAGTTCTAACACCGGGGAGCTGTTTTTT,CASSSNTGELFF
-,TRBV5-4,TRBJ1-1,-,TGTGCCAGCAGCCACCGGGACATAGCTAGAGCTTTCTTT,CASSHRDIARAFF
-,TRBV7-2,TRBJ1-4,-,TGTGCCAGCAGTAGTCAGGTGGTTGAAAAACTGTTTTTT,CASSSQVVEKLFF
TRBD2,TRBV5-8,TRBJ2-7,-,TGTGCCAGCAGCCTACGCCGGGACTACCCAAGCTCCTACGAGCAGTACTTC,CASSLRRDYPSSYEQYF
-,TRBV7-3,TRBJ1-3,-,TGTGCCAGCAGCCGATCAGGGGGAAACACCATATATTTT,CASSRSGGNTIYF
-,TRBV10-3,TRBJ1-5,-,TGTGCCATCGGGCCCTCGAATCAGCCCCAGCATTTT,CAIGPSNQPQHF
-,TRBV7-2,TRBJ1-1,-,TGTGCCAGCAGCTTACGAGGAGGAGGGTCGGGAGCTTTCTTT,CASSLRGGGSGAFF
-,TRBV5-8,TRBJ2-6,-,TGTGCCAGCAGCTTGGTGAGCTCTGGGGCCAACGTCCTGACTTTC,CASSLVSSGANVLTF
-,TRBV7-6,TRBJ2-1,-,TGTGCCAGCAGCGCCCAGGCCTTATTCTACAATGAGCAGTTCTTC,CASSAQALFYNEQFF
TRBD1,TRBV27,TRBJ1-1,-,TGTGCCAGCAGGGAGACAGGGCACACTGAAGCTTTCTTT,CASRETGHTEAFF
-,TRBV27,TRBJ1-2,-,TGTGCCAGCAGGCTACAGGGCTTATCTGGCTATGGCTACACCTTC,CASRLQGLSGYGYTF
TRBD1,TRBV7-2,TRBJ2-6,-,TGTGCCAGCAAACAGGGGGCCTCTGGGGCCAACGTCCTGACTTTC,CASKQGASGANVLTF
-,TRBV19,TRBJ1-2,-,TGTGCCAGTAGTCCCAGGGCCTATGGCTACACCTTC,CASSPRAYGYTF
-,TRBV7-8,TRBJ2-2,-,TGTGCCAGCAGCAAGCCCGACATGAACACCGGGGAGCTGTTTTTT,CASSKPDMNTGELFF
-,TRBV9,TRBJ2-2,-,TGTGCCAGCAGCGTAGGCCCCAAGGGGGAGGAGCTGTTTTTT,CASSVGPKGEELFF
TRBD1,TRBV29-1,TRBJ1-1,-,TGCAGCGCCGGACAGGCGGGGGGTGAAGCTTTCTTT,CSAGQAGGEAFF
-,TRBV12-3/TRBV12-4,TRBJ1-1,-,TGTGCCAGCAGCCACAGGGTCCGCTTAGATGCTTTCTTT,CASSHRVRLDAFF
-,TRBV19,TRBJ1-5,few,TGTGCCAGTAGTTTGAAGGGGCTTAGCAATCAGCCCCAGCATTTT,CASSLKGLSNQPQHF
-,TRBV18,TRBJ2-3,-,TGTGCCAGCTCGCCTTCCCGAGGACTCCTCACAGATACGCAGTATTTT,CASSPSRGLLTDTQYF
-,TRBV7-9,TRBJ2-5,-,TGTGCCAGCAGCTTTTCACCCTGGAGCTTTTATGAAGAGACCCAGTACTTC,CASSFSPWSFYEETQYF
TRBD1,TRBV2,TRBJ1-6,-,TGTGCCAGCAGTGTGGGACAGGGAATCTCACCCCTCCACTTT,CASSVGQGISPLHF
-,TRBV9,TRBJ1-2,-,TGTGCCAGCAGCGTAGCTCGGAGGGACTATGGCTACACCTTC,CASSVARRDYGYTF
TRBD1,TRBV28,TRBJ1-2,-,TGTGCCAGCAGCAACTTTGTCCGGGACAGGCTATCTAACTATGGCTACACCTTC,CASSNFVRDRLSNYGYTF
TRBD1,TRBV5-5,TRBJ1-1,few,TGTGCCAGCAGCTCCTGGAGACAGGGGGCTACTGAAGCTTTCTTT,CASSSWRQGATEAFF
TRBD2,TRBV5-6,TRBJ2-1,-,TGTGCCAGCAGCTTGCAGCCGGGACTAGTTGGTCATGAGCAGTTCTTC,CASSLQPGLVGHEQFF
-,TRBV6-6,TRBJ1-5,-,TGTGCCTCCCGAGAGGCCGGCCAGCCCCAGCATTTT,CASREAGQPQHF
TRBD2,TRBV19,TRBJ2-3,-,TGTGCCAGTAGTATTTCAGTCCTAACCGGGACTGGCGGGGGTACGCAGTATTTT,CASSISVLTGTGGGTQYF
-,TRBV7-9,TRBJ1-1,-,TGTGCCAGCAGCAACCCTGAGGTAGGTTCCGCGAAAAGAGGAACTGAAGCTTTCTTT,CASSNPEVGSAKRGTEAFF
TRBD1,TRBV30,TRBJ1-2,-,TGTGCCTGGAGTGGAGGGACAGTGGGGCTAACTGGCTACACCTTC,CAWSGGTVGLTGYTF
TRBD1,TRBV18,TRBJ2-7,-,TGTGCCAGCTCGATGATTGGGACAGGAGGAGGCGAGCAGTACTTC,CASSMIGTGGGEQYF
TRBD2,TRBV10-3,TRBJ2-6,-,TGTGCCATCAGGCGGACTAGCGGGGCTGGGGCCAACGTCCTGACTTTC,CAIRRTSGAGANVLTF
-,TRBV5-1,TRBJ2-3,-,TGCGCCAGCAGCGTCGGATTTAGGGGTAGCACAGATACGCAGTATTTT,CASSVGFRGSTDTQYF
TRBD1,TRBV2,TRBJ1-3,-,TGTGCCAGCAGTGAGGGACAGGGGGGAACTGGAAACACCATATATTTT,CASSEGQGGTGNTIYF